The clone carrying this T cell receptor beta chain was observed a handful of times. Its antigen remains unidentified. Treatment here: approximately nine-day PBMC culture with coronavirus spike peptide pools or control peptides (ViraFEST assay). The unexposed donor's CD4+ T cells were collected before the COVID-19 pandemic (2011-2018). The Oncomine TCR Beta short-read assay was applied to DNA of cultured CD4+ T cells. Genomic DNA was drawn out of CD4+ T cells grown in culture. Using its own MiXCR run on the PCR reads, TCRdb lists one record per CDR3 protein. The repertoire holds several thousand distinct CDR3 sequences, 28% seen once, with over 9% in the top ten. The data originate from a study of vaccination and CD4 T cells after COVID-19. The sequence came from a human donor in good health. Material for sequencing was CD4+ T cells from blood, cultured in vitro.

CDR3 sequence reads: CASRRIAGAITDTQYF. The CDR3 DNA reads as TGTGCCAGCAGACGAATTGCGGGAGCTATTACAGATACGCAGTATTTT. This chain connects TRBV28 to TRBJ2-3; the match to TRBD2 covers 7 bases. In germline, CDR1 is MDHEN, CDR2 SYDVKM. The CDR3 consists of 16 residues. V gave up 6 bases and J gave up 3 bases; unmatched junction bases: 12.